One and the same sample provided the 31 T cell receptor beta chains below, sequenced in a study of low-dose radiotherapy and immunotherapy resistance in tumors. Alpha and beta chains were covered, as first-strand cDNA relied on TRAV- and TRBV-specific primers. TCRs underwent 15 to 20 PCR cycles of amplification with a constant-region primer and V-primer adapter. TCRdb processed the reads anew with MiXCR; each CDR3 protein has one entry. The sample includes tens of thousands of distinct CDR3 sequences, roughly a sixth of them seen just once. Time point defined: before trial treatment. The sequencing here drew on PBMCs, taken before treatment. The source of these receptors is a male donor with prostate cancer.

This clonotype came up many times. The chain links TRBV27 to TRBJ2-1, with 8 nucleotides matching TRBD2. This CDR3 is built from 16 residues. Germline-derived CDR1 and CDR2 are MNHEY and SMNVEV (reference sequence). With 2 bases clipped from V and 7 bases from J, the junction kept 10 bases outside the gene matches. The CDR3 DNA follows: TGTGCCAGCAGTTTAGCGGGGGGTCCGCCGCAAAATGAGCAGTTCTTC. Encoded protein: CASSLAGGPPQNEQFF.

This clonotype was seen more than once but under ten times. V and J are TRBV30 and TRBJ2-5; D unresolved. The CDR3 consists of 11 residues. From germline, CDR1 is GTSNPN and CDR2 SVGIG (reference sequence). The germline V and J ends were trimmed by 4 bases and 5 bases, with 8 bases remaining between them. This chain's CDR3 is CAWNRRETQYF. CDR3 coding DNA: TGTGCCTGGAACCGTAGGGAGACCCAGTACTTC.

This clonotype was seen repeatedly, ten times or more. The chain combines TRBV11-2 with TRBJ2-1, with 16 bases that match TRBD2. After removal of 5 bases from V and 3 bases from J, the junction contained 7 bases not matched to a gene. The CDR3 has 18 residues. From germline, CDR1 is SGHAT and CDR2 FQNNGV. CDR3 DNA: TGTGCCAGCAGCCCCCAGGGACTAGCGGGGGGGATCTACAATGAGCAGTTCTTC. Its protein product is CASSPQGLAGGIYNEQFF.

Ten or more counts support this clonotype. The chain has TRBV5-6 and TRBJ1-2; 10 nucleotides line up with TRBD1. J gave up 4 bases and V 1 base, and 1 base lay outside the gene matches. Germline CDR1 reads SGHDT; CDR2 reads YYEEEE. The CDR3 extends over 14 amino acids. In DNA, the CDR3 is TGTGCCAGCAGCTTGAGGGACAGGGGCTATGGCTACACCTTC. As protein: CASSLRDRGYGYTF.

In its sample, this clonotype was seen many times. The chain has TRBV7-2 and TRBJ1-1, with 7 bases fitting TRBD1. J gave up 11 bases and V 3 bases, and 18 bases lay outside the gene matches. The germline CDR1 and CDR2 sequences are SGHTA and FQGNSA. This CDR3 is built from 16 residues. This CDR3 reads CASSFTPGGLQGKAFF. The CDR3 coding sequence is TGTGCCAGCAGCTTTACACCGGGAGGACTACAGGGGAAGGCTTTCTTT.

The sample holds many counts of this clonotype. The chain recombines TRBV10-3 with TRBJ2-3, with D uncertain. Germline V gene data show CDR1 as ENHRY and CDR2 as SYGVKD. V was pared by 8 bases and J by 6 bases, with 15 bases between. The CDR3 covers 13 residues. For the CDR3, the DNA is TGTGCCATCGGGAACGCCTCGGTGGATACGCAGTATTTT. Residues: CAIGNASVDTQYF.

This clonotype was picked up many times. This sequence joins TRBV20-1 and TRBJ2-1; a weak D match, TRBD1 (6 bases). The V gene lost 1 base and the J gene lost 2 bases, with 9 bases spanning the gap. Germline lookup yields CDR1 DFQATT and CDR2 SNEGSKA (reference sequence). The CDR3 contains 14 residues. The CDR3 here is CSARATGTYNEQFF. CDR3 nucleotide sequence: TGCAGTGCTAGAGCCACAGGGACCTACAATGAGCAGTTCTTC.

This clonotype was seen repeatedly, ten times or more. The V and J genes are TRBV6-5 and TRBJ1-6; D gene unclear. Germline-derived CDR1 and CDR2 are MNHEY and SVGAGI. This CDR3 is built from 15 residues. The V end was cut by 7 bases, the J end by 7 bases, with 17 bases between. CDR3 protein: CASTHSAQPNSPLHF. In nucleotides, the CDR3 is TGTGCCAGCACTCACTCCGCCCAACCAAATTCACCCCTCCACTTT.

This clonotype was observed at least ten times. This chain connects TRBV12-3 or TRBV12-4 to TRBJ2-1, with TRBD2 matching 14 bases. The CDR3 contains 16 residues. The V gene end was trimmed by 6 bases and the J gene end by 2 bases; junction bases not matched to a gene: 3. The CDR3 nucleotides are TGTGCCAGCAGCCGGACTAGCGGGGGGACCTACAATGAGCAGTTCTTC. This encodes CASSRTSGGTYNEQFF.

This clonotype was detected many times. The V gene is TRBV12-5, the J gene TRBJ1-1; 8 bases match TRBD1. CDR1 and CDR2 from the germline V gene are LGHNT and FRNRAP. There are 16 residues in the CDR3. V shed 0 bases, J shed 5 bases, and the junction held 8 bases outside the gene matches. CDR3 coding DNA: TGTGCTAGTGGTTTGGTACTAGACAGGGGTAAGACTGAAGCTTTCTTT. Translating gives CASGLVLDRGKTEAFF.

This clonotype occurred many times. The chain employs TRBV29-1 and TRBJ2-5, with D unresolved. Per germline, CDR1 SQVTM and CDR2 ANQGSEA. V was shortened by 7 bases and J by 5 bases, with 8 bases between the two germline ends. This CDR3 has 10 amino acids. The CDR3 bases are TGCAGCGCTATGGATGAGACCCAGTACTTC. Its translation: CSAMDETQYF.

A remark on this clonotype: A far larger clone is one nucleotide away, so this likely arose from a read error. CDR3 bases: TGTGCCAGCAGCGGGACCGTCTCCTACAATGAGCAGTACTTC. Encoded protein: CASSGTVSYNEQYF. The chain is built from TRBV13 and TRBJ2-7; possibly TRBD1 or TRBD2 for D (5 bases each). Germline CDR1 and CDR2: PRHDT and FYEKMQ (reference sequence). The CDR3 extends over 14 amino acids. Trimming took off 5 bases at V and 7 bases at J, with 18 bases between the two ends.

The sample holds many counts of this clonotype. The rearrangement uses TRBV10-3 and TRBJ2-5, with 7 bases lining up with TRBD1. CDR3 length: 15 amino acids. V gave up 2 bases and J gave up 2 bases; unmatched junction bases: 5. The germline CDR1 and CDR2 sequences are ENHRY and SYGVKD. The chain's CDR3 is CAISERGLPQETQYF. In DNA form, the CDR3 reads TGTGCCATCAGTGAGAGGGGGCTCCCTCAAGAGACCCAGTACTTC.

This clonotype was detected ten times or more. V usage is TRBV20-1 and J usage is TRBJ2-7; 12 nucleotides agree with TRBD2. The CDR3 has 15 amino acids. J gave up 4 bases and V 3 bases, and 7 bases lay outside the gene matches. CDR1 is DFQATT and CDR2 is SNEGSKA in the germline V gene (reference sequence). The CDR3 here is CSASGGLAGRYEQYF. CDR3 in DNA: TGCAGTGCTAGCGGCGGACTAGCGGGGCGGTACGAGCAGTACTTC.

This clonotype was detected many times. The chain joins TRBV20-1 to TRBJ2-1; D may match TRBD1 or TRBD2 (5 bases each). The CDR3 is made up of 15 amino acids. Per germline, CDR1 DFQATT and CDR2 SNEGSKA (reference sequence). V lost 1 base and J 4 bases, leaving 14 bases between the germline ends. CDR3 in amino acids: CSARGGAAIYNEQFF. The CDR3 nucleotides are TGCAGTGCTAGAGGAGGGGCAGCCATTTACAATGAGCAGTTCTTC.

This clonotype was observed a handful of times. This chain joins TRBV4-2 and TRBJ2-7; D unclear. The CDR3 sequence is 16 residues long. V was pared by 3 bases and J by 6 bases, with 21 bases between. Per the germline V gene, CDR1 is LGHNA and CDR2 is YNFKEQ. The CDR3 region is CASSHDSGPPRREQYF. CDR3 DNA: TGTGCCAGCAGCCATGATTCTGGCCCCCCCAGGCGCGAGCAGTACTTC.

The chain joins TRBV6-1 to TRBJ1-5; the match to TRBD1 covers 9 bases. The junction had 6 bases not matched to a gene; V was cut back by 5 bases and J by 7 bases. The length of the CDR3 is 14 residues. Germline V gene lookup returns CDR1 MNHNS and CDR2 SASEGT. CDR3 loop: CASSTGQGGQPQHF. The CDR3 region has the DNA TGTGCCAGCAGTACGGGACAGGGAGGACAGCCCCAGCATTTT.

Concerning this clonotype itself: This probably arose from a read error, given a far larger clone one base away. The chain uses TRBV7-9 and TRBJ1-3; D is uncertain. Germline assignment: CDR1 SEHNR and CDR2 FQNEAQ (reference sequence). The CDR3 loop spans 20 amino acids. CDR3 amino acids: CASSQWGNRDSYFSGNTIYF. CDR3 in DNA: TGCGCCAGCAGCCAATGGGGAAACCGCGACTCCTACTTCTCTGGAAACACCATATATTTT. Filled out from reference TRBV7-9 and TRBJ1-3, the complete variable domain reads DTGVSQNPRHKITKRGQNVTFRCDPISEHNRLYWYRQTLGQGPEFLTYFQNEAQLEKSRLLSDRFSAERPKGSFSTLEIQRTEQGDSAMYLCASSQWGNRDSYFSGNTIYFGEGSWLTVV.

This clonotype was picked up many times. V and J are TRBV20-1 and TRBJ2-2; TRBD1 matches 9 bases. The V segment lost 0 bases and the J segment 3 bases; nucleotides outside the gene matches: 5. From germline, CDR1 is DFQATT and CDR2 SNEGSKA (reference sequence). This CDR3 comprises 16 residues. This CDR3 is CSAREHRGQYTGELFF. DNA for the CDR3: TGCAGTGCTAGAGAGCACAGGGGGCAATACACCGGGGAGCTGTTTTTT.

The sample holds many counts of this clonotype. V and J are TRBV4-2 and TRBJ2-7; TRBD2 matches at 9 bases. Germline lookup yields CDR1 LGHNA and CDR2 YNFKEQ. The CDR3 covers 13 residues. V lost 4 bases and J lost 5; bases outside the gene matches: 3. The CDR3 DNA is TGTGCCAGCAGCCCTAGCGGGGTCGACGAGCAGTACTTC. This sequence encodes CASSPSGVDEQYF.

The chain joins TRBV5-1 to TRBJ2-1; TRBD1 matches 9 bases. The CDR3 covers 14 residues. V shed 3 bases and J 8 bases; nucleotides not matched to a gene: 6. The germline V gene encodes CDR1 SGHRS and CDR2 YFSETQ. CDR3 nucleotide sequence: TGCGCCAGCAGCTCCGGACAGGGGAGCGATGAGCAGTTCTTC. Translation gives CASSSGQGSDEQFF.

This clonotype was detected once. This likely traces to a read error, being one base from a far larger clone. The rearrangement joins TRBV6-2 or TRBV6-3 to TRBJ2-1; 8 bases align to TRBD1. The V gene's germline CDR1 is MNHEY and CDR2 SVGEGT. The CDR3 covers 12 residues. Trimming cost V 6 bases and J 10 bases; bases outside gene matches: 5. CDR3 coding DNA: TGTGCCAGCAGAAGACAGGGGTACGAGCAGTTCTTC. This codes for CASRRQGYEQFF.

This clonotype occurred many times. The chain is built from TRBV4-1 and TRBJ1-1, with 7 bases lining up with TRBD1. The V segment lost 3 bases and the J segment 1 base; nucleotides outside the gene matches: 11. CDR1 and CDR2 from the germline V gene are MGHRA and YSYEKL. This CDR3 region has 17 residues. CDR3 nucleotide sequence: TGCGCCAGCAGCCACCACACCCCTCGGACAGGGAACACTGAAGCTTTCTTT. As protein: CASSHHTPRTGNTEAFF.

This clonotype occurred many times. The genes are TRBV4-1 and TRBJ2-7; D is possibly TRBD1 or TRBD2 (5 bases each). The germline gives CDR1 MGHRA, CDR2 YSYEKL. V shed 4 bases and J shed 3 bases, with 19 bases lying between them. CDR3 length: 16 amino acids. In DNA, the CDR3 is TGCGCCAGCAGCCCCGGGACGAGCCGAAAGGGCTACGAGCAGTACTTC. It translates to CASSPGTSRKGYEQYF.

This clonotype has at least ten counts. V usage is TRBV30 and J usage is TRBJ2-3; D perhaps matches TRBD2 (6 bases). The CDR3 sequence is 13 residues long. Per germline, CDR1 GTSNPN and CDR2 SVGIG (reference sequence). V dropped 0 bases and J dropped 4 bases, with 8 bases sitting between them. This chain's CDR3 is CAWSVTGADTQYF. The DNA for the CDR3 is TGTGCCTGGAGTGTAACGGGAGCAGATACGCAGTATTTT.

This clonotype was counted ten times or more. The chain joins TRBV29-1 to TRBJ2-3; 8 positions match TRBD2. The germline gives CDR1 SQVTM, CDR2 ANQGSEA. The CDR3 consists of 16 residues. The ends lost 0 bases at V and 3 bases at J; junction bases unmatched: 8. The CDR3 protein is CSVEDAGTRGTDTQYF. Written as DNA, the CDR3 is TGCAGCGTTGAAGATGCCGGGACTAGGGGGACAGATACGCAGTATTTT.

This clonotype was detected many times. This chain joins TRBV27 and TRBJ1-1, with D maybe TRBD1 (6 bases). The CDR3 length is 14 residues. Trimming shortened V by 6 bases and J by 1 base, and 12 bases separated the two germline ends. Germline V lookup: CDR1 MNHEY, CDR2 SMNVEV (reference sequence). The CDR3 loop reads CASREGGENTEAFF. The DNA for the CDR3 is TGTGCCAGCAGGGAGGGGGGGGAGAACACTGAAGCTTTCTTT.

The chain uses TRBV4-3 and TRBJ2-2; 8 bases agree with TRBD1. CDR1 and CDR2 from the germline V gene are LGHNA and YSLEER. Trimming took 3 bases from V and 6 from J; bases not matched to a gene: 9. The length of the CDR3 is 16 residues. CDR3 residues: CASSHLMTGVAGELFF. CDR3 coding DNA: TGCGCCAGCAGCCACCTGATGACAGGGGTGGCCGGGGAGCTGTTTTTT.

This clonotype showed up many times. The junction departs from germline at one end; a sequencing error may be responsible. V gene TRBV6-2 or TRBV6-3 combines with J gene TRBJ1-5, with no clear D. CDR1 and CDR2 (germline): MNHEY, SVGEGT. This CDR3 has 15 amino acids. The CDR3 loop is CASSEPGRRSQPQHF. As DNA, the CDR3 is TGCGCCAGCAGTGAACCGGGGAGGAGGAGTCAGCCCCAGCATTTT.

This clonotype was seen repeatedly, ten times or more. The chain has TRBV6-2 or TRBV6-3 and TRBJ1-2, with TRBD1 as a possible D gene (5 bases). The CDR3 is 13 residues long. Germline V gives CDR1 MNHEY, CDR2 SVGEGT. Trimming took 6 bases from V and 8 from J, leaving 16 bases between them. CDR3 DNA sequence: TGTGCCAGCAGCAAAACGGGGCAAGAGGGCTACACCTTC. Its translation: CASSKTGQEGYTF.

This clonotype appeared many times. The gene calls are TRBV14 and TRBJ1-6; the D is unclear. CDR3 size: 13 residues. Looked up from germline, CDR1 is SGHDN and CDR2 is FVKESK. V gave up 7 bases and J gave up 0 bases, with 4 bases separating them. The CDR3 here is CASTSSYNSPLHF. The CDR3 DNA reads as TGTGCCAGCACCAGCTCCTATAATTCACCCCTCCACTTT.